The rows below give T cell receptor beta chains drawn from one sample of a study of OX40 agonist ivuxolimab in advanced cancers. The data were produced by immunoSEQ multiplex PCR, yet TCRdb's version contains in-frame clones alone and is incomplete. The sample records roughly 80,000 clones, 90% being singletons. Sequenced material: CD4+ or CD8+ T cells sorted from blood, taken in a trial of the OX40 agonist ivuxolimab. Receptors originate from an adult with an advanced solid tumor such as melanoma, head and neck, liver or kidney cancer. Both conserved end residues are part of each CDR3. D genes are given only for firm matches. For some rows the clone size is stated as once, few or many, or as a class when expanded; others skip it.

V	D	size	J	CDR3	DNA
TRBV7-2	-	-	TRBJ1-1	CASSLVAGAGTEAFF	TGTGCCAGCAGCTTAGTAGCGGGGGCGGGCACTGAAGCTTTCTTT
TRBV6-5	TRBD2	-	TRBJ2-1	CASSPTSGVYNEQFF	TGTGCCAGCAGTCCGACTAGCGGGGTCTACAATGAGCAGTTCTTC
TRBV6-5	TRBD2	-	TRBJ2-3	CASSSLAGGTTDTQYF	TGTGCCAGCAGTTCCCTAGCGGGAGGGACGACAGATACGCAGTATTTT
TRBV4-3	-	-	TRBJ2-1	CASSQDLLRSTASSYNEQFF	TGCGCCAGCAGCCAAGATTTGCTCCGATCCACAGCTAGCTCCTACAATGAGCAGTTCTTC
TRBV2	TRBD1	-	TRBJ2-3	CASSRQGTSTDTQYF	TGTGCCAGCAGCCGACAGGGGACTAGCACAGATACGCAGTATTTT
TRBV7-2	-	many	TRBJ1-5	CASSFSSILSNQPQHF	TGTGCCAGCAGCTTTAGCTCCATACTTAGCAATCAGCCCCAGCATTTT
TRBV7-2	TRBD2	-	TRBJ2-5	CASSLKTSGISQETQYF	TGTGCCAGCAGCTTAAAGACTAGCGGGATATCCCAAGAGACCCAGTACTTC
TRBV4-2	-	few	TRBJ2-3	CASSVTSDTQYF	TGTGCCAGCAGCGTAACGTCGGATACGCAGTATTTT
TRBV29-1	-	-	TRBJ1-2	CSAGGEGYTF	TGCAGCGCCGGGGGTGAAGGCTACACCTTC
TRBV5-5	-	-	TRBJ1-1	CASTYDVMNTEAFF	TGTGCCAGCACTTACGATGTCATGAACACTGAAGCTTTCTTT
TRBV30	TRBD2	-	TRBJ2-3	CAGRIAGATDTQYF	TGTGCCGGGAGGATAGCGGGAGCAACAGATACGCAGTATTTT
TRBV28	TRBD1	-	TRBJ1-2	CATTGTGLFGYTF	TGTGCCACCACCGGGACAGGGTTGTTTGGCTACACCTTC
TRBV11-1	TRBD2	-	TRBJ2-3	CASSPGTSGLGTDTQYF	TGTGCCAGCAGCCCCGGGACTAGCGGTTTGGGCACAGATACGCAGTATTTT
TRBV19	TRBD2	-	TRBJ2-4	CASSRASGRGGLNIQYF	TGTGCCAGTAGTAGAGCTAGCGGGAGAGGGGGGCTTAACATTCAGTACTTC
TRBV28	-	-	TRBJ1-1	CASSPGRRAFF	TGTGCCAGCAGTCCCGGACGTAGAGCTTTCTTT
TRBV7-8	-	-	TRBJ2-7	CASSQRTAAYEQYF	TGTGCCAGCAGCCAGAGGACTGCTGCCTACGAGCAGTACTTC
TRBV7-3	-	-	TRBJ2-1	CASSLKPGNEQFF	TGTGCCAGCAGCTTAAAACCGGGGAATGAGCAGTTCTTC
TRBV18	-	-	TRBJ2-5	CASSPRGGETQYF	TGTGCCAGCTCACCAAGGGGGGGAGAGACCCAGTACTTC
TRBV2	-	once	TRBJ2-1	CASKGGGYNEQFF	TGTGCCAGCAAGGGCGGAGGATACAATGAGCAGTTCTTC
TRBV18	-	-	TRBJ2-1	CASSTTSYEQFF	TGTGCCAGCTCAACCACTAGCTATGAGCAGTTCTTC
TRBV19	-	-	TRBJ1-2	CASSIGWARGYTF	TGTGCCAGTAGTATCGGGTGGGCCAGGGGCTACACCTTC
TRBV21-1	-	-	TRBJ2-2	CASSIRRTATPKGLAEETGELFF	TGTGCCAGCAGCATCCGCCGAACAGCCACGCCAAAGGGACTTGCAGAGGAAACCGGGGAGCTGTTTTTT